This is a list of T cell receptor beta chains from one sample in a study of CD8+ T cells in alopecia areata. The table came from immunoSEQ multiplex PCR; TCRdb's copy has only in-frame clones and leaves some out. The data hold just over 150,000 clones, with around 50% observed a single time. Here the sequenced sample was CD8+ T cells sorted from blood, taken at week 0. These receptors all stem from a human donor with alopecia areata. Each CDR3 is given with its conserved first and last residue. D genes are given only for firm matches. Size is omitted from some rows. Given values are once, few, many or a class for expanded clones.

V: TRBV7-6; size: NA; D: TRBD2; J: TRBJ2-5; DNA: TGTGCCAGCAGTCCATCTAGCGGGGGGACGATTCAAGAGACCCAGTACTTC; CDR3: CASSPSSGGTIQETQYF
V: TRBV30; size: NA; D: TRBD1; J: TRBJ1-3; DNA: TGTGCCTACTCCCCAAGGACAGGGGGCGCGAACACCATATATTTT; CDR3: CAYSPRTGGANTIYF
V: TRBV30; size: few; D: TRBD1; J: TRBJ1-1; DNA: TGTGCCTGGAGAGGACGGGACAGGGGGCCCCGGGGAGCTTTCTTT; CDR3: CAWRGRDRGPRGAFF
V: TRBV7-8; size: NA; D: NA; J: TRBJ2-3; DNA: TGTGCCAGCAGCGCGCCGCCCGTTGGGGATACGCAGTATTTT; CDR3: CASSAPPVGDTQYF
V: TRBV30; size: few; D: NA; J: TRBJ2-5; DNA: TGTGCCTGGAGTGTCCAAGAGACCCAGTACTTC; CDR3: CAWSVQETQYF
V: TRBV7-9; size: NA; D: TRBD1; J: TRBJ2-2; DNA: TGTGCCAGCAGCCCCGGGACAGGGGCGTCCGTCGGGGAGCTGTTTTTT; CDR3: CASSPGTGASVGELFF
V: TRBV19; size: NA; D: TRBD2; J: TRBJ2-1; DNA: TGTGCCAGTAGTAGCCACATCGGGACTAGCGGAGACAATGAGCAGTTCTTC; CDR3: CASSSHIGTSGDNEQFF
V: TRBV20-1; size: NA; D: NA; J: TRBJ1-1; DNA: TGCAGTGCTAGGGAAGTTGATGAAGCTTTCTTT; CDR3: CSAREVDEAFF
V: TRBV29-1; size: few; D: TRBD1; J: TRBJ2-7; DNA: TGCAGCGTTGGAGACAGGGATACCTACGAGCAGTACTTC; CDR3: CSVGDRDTYEQYF
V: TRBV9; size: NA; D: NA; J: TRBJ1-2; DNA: TGTGCCAGCAGCGTAGAAGGGGTCAACTATGGCTACACCTTC; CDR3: CASSVEGVNYGYTF